The 8 T cell receptor beta chains given below trace back to one sample, sequenced in a study of CXCR3-negative and CXCR3-positive naive CD8 T cells. Findings of the study overall: Comparison of naive cells showed more hydrophobic TRB CDR3s in CXCR3-positive than in CXCR3-negative naive cells.

The libraries of TRB cDNA were prepared using 5' RACE with UMI labels. TCRdb re-analyzed the 5' RACE reads; it lists each CDR3 protein once, without DNA. The sample shows 60,000 to 70,000 distinct CDR3 sequences, and 0.7% to 0.8% sits with its ten largest clones. These receptors lack a known antigen. Sequencing input: naive CXCR3+ CD8+ T cells from blood. The subset is: CD45RO-CCR7+CD27+CD95- naive CD8+ T cells expressing CXCR3 (TNR3+). These TCRs come from a human donor in good health. Some clones in this sample may be carry-over from other donors' samples.

CDR3 sequence: CASSPTGSGHEQYF. The V gene is TRBV27, the J gene TRBJ2-7; TCRdb returns TRBD1, unconfirmable since there is no DNA. The CDR3 covers 14 residues. Germline V lookup: CDR1 MNHEY, CDR2 SMNVEV (reference sequence).

The chain uses TRBV28 and TRBJ2-2; the TCRdb D gene call, TRBD1, has no DNA to confirm it. CDR3 length: 14 amino acids. CDR1 is MDHEN and CDR2 is SYDVKM in the germline V gene. This CDR3 is CASSVVGVTGELFF.

The CDR3 is CASSPPTTGGPRSYEQYF. The chain carries TRBV28 and TRBJ2-7; TCRdb lists TRBD1, though no DNA is available to test this call. CDR3 length: 18 residues. Looked up from germline, CDR1 is MDHEN and CDR2 is SYDVKM.

The chain recombines TRBV12-3 or TRBV12-4 with TRBJ2-7; TCRdb designates TRBD1, a call that cannot be tested without DNA. The CDR3 sequence is 14 residues long. CDR3 sequence reads: CASSFSTGTYEQYF.

The V call is TRBV9, the J call TRBJ1-1; TCRdb's D call of TRBD1 is untestable without DNA. The germline CDR1 and CDR2 sequences are SGDLS and YYNGEE. This CDR3 region has 17 residues. The CDR3 protein is CASSLPPGTGRVTEAFF.

This sequence joins TRBV20-1 and TRBJ2-7; TCRdb reports TRBD1, a call that lacks DNA to check it against. CDR1 is DFQATT, CDR2 SNEGSKA, per germline (reference sequence). This CDR3 is built from 14 residues. The CDR3 reads CSASGGMDRSEQYF.

V gene TRBV9 combines with J gene TRBJ2-3; absent DNA, TCRdb's TRBD1 call cannot be checked. Germline CDR1 reads SGDLS; CDR2 reads YYNGEE. This CDR3 contains 16 residues. The CDR3 loop is CASSAYPGPNTDTQYF. The full variable domain, in which reference TRBV9 and TRBJ2-3 provide the parts outside the CDR3, is DSGVTQTPKHLITATGQRVTLRCSPRSGDLSVYWYQQSLDQGLQFLIQYYNGEERAKGNILERFSAQQFPDLHSELNLSSLELGDSALYFCASSAYPGPNTDTQYFGPGTRLTVL.

The rearrangement links TRBV25-1 to TRBJ2-3; TCRdb's assignment of TRBD1 cannot be checked, as there is no DNA. Germline V gene lookup returns CDR1 MGHDK and CDR2 SYGVNS. CDR3 length: 15 residues. This chain's CDR3 is CASSGRRGRTDTQYF.